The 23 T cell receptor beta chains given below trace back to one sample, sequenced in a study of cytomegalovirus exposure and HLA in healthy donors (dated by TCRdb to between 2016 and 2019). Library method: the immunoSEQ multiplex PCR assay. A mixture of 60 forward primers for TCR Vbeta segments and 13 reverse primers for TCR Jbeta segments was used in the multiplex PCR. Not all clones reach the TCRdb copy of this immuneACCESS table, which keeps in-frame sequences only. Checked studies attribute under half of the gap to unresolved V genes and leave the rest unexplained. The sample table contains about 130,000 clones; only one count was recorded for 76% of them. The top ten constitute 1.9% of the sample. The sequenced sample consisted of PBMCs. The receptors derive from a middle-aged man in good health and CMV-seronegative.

The CDR3 coding sequence is TGTGCCAGCAGCCTAGGACAGGAGGCCACCGGGGAGCTGTTTTTT. It is translated as CASSLGQEATGELFF. The chain uses TRBV7-8 and TRBJ2-2, with 7 bases aligning to TRBD1. V shed 5 bases, J shed 4 bases, and the junction held 7 bases outside the gene matches. CDR3 length equals 15 residues. Germline V gives CDR1 SGHVS, CDR2 FQNEAQ.

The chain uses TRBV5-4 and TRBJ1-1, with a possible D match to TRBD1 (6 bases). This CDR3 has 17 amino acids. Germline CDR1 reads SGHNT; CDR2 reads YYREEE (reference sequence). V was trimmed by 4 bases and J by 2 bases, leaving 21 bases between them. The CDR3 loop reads CASSRYEVDSLNTEAFF. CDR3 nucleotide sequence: TGTGCCAGCAGCCGATACGAAGTGGACAGTCTAAACACTGAAGCTTTCTTT.

CDR3 sequence: CASRGLYNSPLHF. In DNA form, the CDR3 reads TGTGCCTCGAGGGGACTCTATAATTCACCCCTCCACTTT. This chain joins TRBV19 and TRBJ1-6, with a tentative D call TRBD1 (5 bases). The CDR3 spans 13 residues. Trimming removed 11 bases at V and 3 bases at J, with 11 bases between. Germline V gene sequence: CDR1 LNHDA, CDR2 SQIVND (reference sequence).

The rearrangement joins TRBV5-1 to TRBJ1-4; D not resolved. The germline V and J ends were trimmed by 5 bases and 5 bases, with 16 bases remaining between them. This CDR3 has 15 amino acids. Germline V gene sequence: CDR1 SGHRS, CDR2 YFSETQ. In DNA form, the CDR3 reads TGCGCCAGCAGTCGACGGAGAGAGGCGAATGAAAAACTGTTTTTT. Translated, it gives CASSRRREANEKLFF.

The CDR3 sequence: CASRPTGIQETQYF. CDR3 sequence (DNA): TGCGCCAGCAGACCGACAGGGATCCAAGAGACCCAGTACTTC. The rearrangement uses TRBV5-1 and TRBJ2-5; TRBD1 matches at 7 bases. The CDR3 loop spans 14 amino acids. With V trimmed by 5 bases and J by 1 base, 5 bases remained unmatched. Looked up from germline, CDR1 is SGHRS and CDR2 is YFSETQ.

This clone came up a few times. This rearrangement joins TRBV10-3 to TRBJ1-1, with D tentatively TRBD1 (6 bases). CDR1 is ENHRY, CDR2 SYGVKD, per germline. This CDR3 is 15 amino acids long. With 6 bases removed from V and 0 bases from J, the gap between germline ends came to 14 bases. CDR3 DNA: TGTGCCATCAGAGTTACGGACAGCCTGAACACTGAAGCTTTCTTT. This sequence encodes CAIRVTDSLNTEAFF.

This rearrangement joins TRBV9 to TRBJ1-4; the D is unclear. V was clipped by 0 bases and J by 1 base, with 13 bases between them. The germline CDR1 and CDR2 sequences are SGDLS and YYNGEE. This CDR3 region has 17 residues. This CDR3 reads CASSVAFGPRTNEKLFF. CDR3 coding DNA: TGTGCCAGCAGCGTAGCTTTTGGCCCTAGAACTAATGAAAAACTGTTTTTT.

CDR3 amino acids: CASSEPFGGGLVYEQYV. The CDR3 DNA is TGCGCCAGCAGTGAGCCCTTCGGGGGGGGCCTAGTTTACGAGCAGTACGTC. V is TRBV10-1 and J is TRBJ2-7, with 8 nucleotides matching TRBD2. The germline V gene encodes CDR1 WNHNN and CDR2 SYGVQD (reference sequence). CDR3 length: 17 amino acids. J was trimmed by 4 bases and V by 2 bases; bases with no gene match: 13.

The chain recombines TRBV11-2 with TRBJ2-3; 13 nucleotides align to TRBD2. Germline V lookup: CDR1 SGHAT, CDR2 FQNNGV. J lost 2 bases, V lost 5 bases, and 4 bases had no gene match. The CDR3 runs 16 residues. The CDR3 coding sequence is TGTGCCAGCAGCCGGGGACTAGCGGGGCTCACAGATACGCAGTATTTT. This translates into CASSRGLAGLTDTQYF. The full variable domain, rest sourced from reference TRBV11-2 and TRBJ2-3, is EAGVAQSPRYKIIEKRQSVAFWCNPISGHATLYWYQQILGQGPKLLIQFQNNGVVDDSQLPKDRFSAERLKGVDSTLKIQPAKLEDSAVYLCASSRGLAGLTDTQYFGPGTRLTVL.

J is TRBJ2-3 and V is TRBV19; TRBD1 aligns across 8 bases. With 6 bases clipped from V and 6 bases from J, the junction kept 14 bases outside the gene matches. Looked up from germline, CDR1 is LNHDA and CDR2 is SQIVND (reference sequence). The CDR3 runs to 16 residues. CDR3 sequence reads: CASRDFAGGRGDTQYF. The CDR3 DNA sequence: TGTGCCAGTAGGGACTTTGCAGGGGGCCGGGGCGATACGCAGTATTTT.

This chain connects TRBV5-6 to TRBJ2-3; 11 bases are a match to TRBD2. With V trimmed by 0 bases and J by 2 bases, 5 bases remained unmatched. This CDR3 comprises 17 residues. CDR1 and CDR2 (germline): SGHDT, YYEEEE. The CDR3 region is CASSLELAGAITDTQYF. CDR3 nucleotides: TGTGCCAGCAGCTTGGAACTAGCGGGGGCCATCACAGATACGCAGTATTTT.

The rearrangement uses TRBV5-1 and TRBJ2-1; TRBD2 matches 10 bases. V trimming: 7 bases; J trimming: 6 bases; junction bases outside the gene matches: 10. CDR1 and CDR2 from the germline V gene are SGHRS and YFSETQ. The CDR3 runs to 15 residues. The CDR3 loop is CASAELAGPSNEQFF. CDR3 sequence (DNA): TGCGCCAGCGCTGAACTAGCGGGGCCCTCCAATGAGCAGTTCTTC.

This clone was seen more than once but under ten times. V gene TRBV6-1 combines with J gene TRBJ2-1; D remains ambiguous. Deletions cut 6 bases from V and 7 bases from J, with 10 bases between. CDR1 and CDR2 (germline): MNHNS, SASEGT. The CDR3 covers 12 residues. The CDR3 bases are TGTGCCAGCAGGCCCGATACAAATGAGCAGTTCTTC. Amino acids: CASRPDTNEQFF.

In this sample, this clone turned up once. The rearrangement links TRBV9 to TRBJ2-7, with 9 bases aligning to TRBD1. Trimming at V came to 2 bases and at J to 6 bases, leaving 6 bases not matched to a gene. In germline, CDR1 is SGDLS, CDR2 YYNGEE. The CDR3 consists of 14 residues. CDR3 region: CASSVGGQGGEQYF. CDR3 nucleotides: TGTGCCAGCAGCGTGGGGGGACAGGGTGGCGAGCAGTACTTC.

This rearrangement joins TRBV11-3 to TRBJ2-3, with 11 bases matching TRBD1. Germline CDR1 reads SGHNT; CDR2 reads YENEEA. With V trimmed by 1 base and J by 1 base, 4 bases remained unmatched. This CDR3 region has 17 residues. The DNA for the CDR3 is TGTGCCAGCAGCTTAGGGACAGGGGGCCGAGGCACAGATACGCAGTATTTT. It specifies CASSLGTGGRGTDTQYF. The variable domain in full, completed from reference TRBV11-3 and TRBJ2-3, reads EAGVVQSPRYKIIEKKQPVAFWCNPISGHNTLYWYLQNLGQGPELLIRYENEEAVDDSQLPKDRFSAERLKGVDSTLKIQPAELGDSAVYLCASSLGTGGRGTDTQYFGPGTRLTVL.

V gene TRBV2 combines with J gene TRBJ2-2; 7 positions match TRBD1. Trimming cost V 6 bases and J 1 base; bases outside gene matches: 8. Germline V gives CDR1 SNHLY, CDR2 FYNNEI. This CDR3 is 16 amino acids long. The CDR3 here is CASSFRQGRNTGELFF. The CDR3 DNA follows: TGTGCCAGCAGCTTCAGACAGGGAAGGAACACCGGGGAGCTGTTTTTT.

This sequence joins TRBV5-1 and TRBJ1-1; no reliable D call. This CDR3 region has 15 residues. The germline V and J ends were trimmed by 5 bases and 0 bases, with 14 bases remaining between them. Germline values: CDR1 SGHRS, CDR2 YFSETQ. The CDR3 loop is CASSLGATMNTEAFF. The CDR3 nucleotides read TGCGCCAGCAGTCTAGGAGCAACTATGAACACTGAAGCTTTCTTT.

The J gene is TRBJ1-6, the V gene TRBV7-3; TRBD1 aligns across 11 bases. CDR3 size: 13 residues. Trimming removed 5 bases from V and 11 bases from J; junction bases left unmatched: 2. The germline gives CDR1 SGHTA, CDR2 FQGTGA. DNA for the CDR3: TGTGCCAGCAGCGCGGGACAGGGGGCACCCCTCCACTTT. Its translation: CASSAGQGAPLHF.

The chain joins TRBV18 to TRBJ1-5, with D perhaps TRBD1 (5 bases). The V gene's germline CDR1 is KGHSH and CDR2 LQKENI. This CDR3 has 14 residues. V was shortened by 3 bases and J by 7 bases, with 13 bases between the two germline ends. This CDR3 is CASSPLGAEQPQHF. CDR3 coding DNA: TGTGCCAGCTCACCGTTAGGGGCGGAACAGCCCCAGCATTTT.

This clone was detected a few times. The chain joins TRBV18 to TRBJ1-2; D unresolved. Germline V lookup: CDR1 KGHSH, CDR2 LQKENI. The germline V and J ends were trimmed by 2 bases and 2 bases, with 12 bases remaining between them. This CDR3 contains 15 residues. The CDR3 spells CASSPFGNTNYGYTF. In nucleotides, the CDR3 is TGTGCCAGCTCACCATTCGGGAATACCAACTATGGCTACACCTTC.

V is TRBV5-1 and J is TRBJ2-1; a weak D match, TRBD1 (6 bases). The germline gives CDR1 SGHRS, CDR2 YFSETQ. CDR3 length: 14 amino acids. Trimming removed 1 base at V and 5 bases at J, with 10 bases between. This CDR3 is CASSLTGTNNEQFF. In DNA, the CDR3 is TGCGCCAGCAGCTTGACAGGGACCAACAATGAGCAGTTCTTC.

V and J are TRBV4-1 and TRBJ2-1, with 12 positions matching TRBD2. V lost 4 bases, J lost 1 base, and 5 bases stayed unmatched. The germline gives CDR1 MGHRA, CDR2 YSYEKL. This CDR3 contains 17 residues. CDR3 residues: CASSPSSGGASYNEQFF. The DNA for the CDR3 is TGCGCCAGCAGCCCGTCTAGCGGGGGGGCTTCCTACAATGAGCAGTTCTTC.

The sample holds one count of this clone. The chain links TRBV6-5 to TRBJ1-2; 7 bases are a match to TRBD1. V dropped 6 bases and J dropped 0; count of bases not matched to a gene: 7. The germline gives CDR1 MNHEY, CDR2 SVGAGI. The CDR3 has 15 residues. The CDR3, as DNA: TGTGCCAGCAGGTTAGGACAGGAAGCTAACTATGGCTACACCTTC. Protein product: CASRLGQEANYGYTF.